This is a list of T cell receptor beta chains from one sample in a study of T cell responses to AZD1222 COVID-19 vaccine. Using immunoSEQ multiplex PCR, the repertoire was profiled, and TCRdb retains in-frame clones only, with some absent. The table lists about 120,000 clones, roughly 90% of them singletons. This specimen consisted of peripheral blood, obtained on day 0 of AZD1222 vaccination. The receptor source for this set is an adult in good health. Each CDR3 is given without its conserved first and last residue.

TRBV27	TRBJ2-1	ASSPGPGRISYNEQF
TRBV10-2	TRBJ2-1	ASSDRGLAANEQF
TRBV27	TRBJ1-1	ASSWTVNTEAF
TRBV27	TRBJ1-2	ASSPIGQLYGYT
TRBV7-2	TRBJ1-1	ASGGQPNTEAF
TRBV5-1	TRBJ1-4	ASSLADRGDEKLF
TRBV5-1	TRBJ2-1	ASSFGGNDEQF
TRBV9	TRBJ1-1	ASRGGPNTEAF
TRBV27	TRBJ1-3	ASSPRALSGNTIY
TRBV7-2	TRBJ1-5	ASSLQSSNQPQH
TRBV9	TRBJ2-1	ASSPVGTYNEQF
TRBV9	TRBJ2-4	ASSPSSAGAAKNIQY
TRBV30	TRBJ1-2	AWSIGTVGSGGYT
TRBV30	TRBJ2-7	AWSESGYEQY
TRBV4-1	TRBJ2-1	ASSQEAGGPVDEQF
TRBV6-2/TRBV6-3	TRBJ1-1	ASSYSSTEAF
TRBV5-1	TRBJ2-7	ASNTAGQGSSEQY
TRBV28	TRBJ2-7	ASSLGSYEQY
TRBV2	TRBJ1-5	ASSWDGNQPQH
TRBV11-2	TRBJ2-1	ASSYGTGNNEQF
TRBV13	TRBJ2-1	ASSPYRQGNEQF
TRBV4-1	TRBJ2-1	ASSRLAGENEQF
TRBV2	TRBJ2-2	ARTSGGQNTGELF
TRBV6-5	TRBJ1-5	ASSWGLNQPQH
TRBV6-5	TRBJ1-5	ASRLRQGANQPQH
TRBV30	TRBJ2-6	AWDAGTGANVLT
TRBV5-5	TRBJ1-5	ASSPGGSNQPQH
TRBV5-1	TRBJ2-7	ASSLDFDRQDDRQY
TRBV10-3	TRBJ1-5	AIGSDGSRPQH
TRBV30	TRBJ2-7	AWSVGFSYEQY
TRBV20-1	TRBJ1-2	SAREVHGYT
TRBV3-1/TRBV3-2	TRBJ2-1	ASSQDRAGGYNEQF
TRBV7-2	TRBJ2-1	ASSLERAKAGGSYNEQF
TRBV6-5	TRBJ1-4	ASSYGGGRNEKLF
TRBV19	TRBJ1-5	ASSSPSTGDGNQPQH
TRBV9	TRBJ2-1	ASSVGLASYNEQF
TRBV2	TRBJ1-2	ASTRRRETGYGYT
TRBV6-1	TRBJ1-5	ASSESSGTGNQPQH
TRBV4-2	TRBJ2-3	ASSQEGPRRTDTQY
TRBV3-1/TRBV3-2	TRBJ1-1	ASSYDRNTEAF
TRBV9	TRBJ1-5	ASSPKPVQAGNQPQH
TRBV29-1	TRBJ2-2	SVVFVNTGELF
TRBV5-4	TRBJ2-5	ASSSDTAQETQY
TRBV9	TRBJ2-3	ASSVGTSGAATSTDTQY
TRBV19	TRBJ1-5	ASSMGTGKAPSNQPQH
TRBV9	TRBJ1-2	ASSDTDGSGYT
TRBV3-1/TRBV3-2	TRBJ1-4	ASSPLLTGGGEKLF
TRBV7-9	TRBJ2-7	ASETGVSYEQY
TRBV5-4	TRBJ2-2	ASSAPGRMNTGELF
TRBV13	TRBJ1-3	ASSEGKGSGNTIY